Below are 10 T cell receptor beta chains sequenced from a single sample in a study of cytomegalovirus exposure and HLA in healthy donors (TCRdb year 2017). Library creation used the immunoSEQ multiplex PCR assay. TCRdb took this table from immuneACCESS and kept in-frame rearrangements with V and J called. Such tables lack part of the clones; where checked against another copy, unresolved V genes explain under half of the gap, and the rest is unexplained. The sample table records 98,000 or so clones; 70% to 90% of these occur just once. The ten largest clonotypes hold 3% to 3.5% of the sample. The specimen was PBMCs. Receptor source: a woman between 18 and 29 years old in good health and CMV-seronegative.

V and J are TRBV19 and TRBJ2-2; 8 bases are a match to TRBD2. V lost 6 bases, J lost 6 bases, and 9 bases stayed unmatched. Germline V gene data show CDR1 as LNHDA and CDR2 as SQIVND (reference sequence). CDR3 length equals 15 residues. CDR3 protein: CASSISGGGAGELFF. CDR3 DNA sequence: TGTGCCAGTAGCATAAGCGGGGGCGGAGCCGGGGAGCTGTTTTTT.

The chain carries TRBV11-2 and TRBJ1-2; D possibly corresponds to TRBD1 (5 bases). This CDR3 comprises 16 residues. Trimming removed 5 bases from V and 8 bases from J, with 24 bases in between. CDR1 SGHAT and CDR2 FQNNGV come from the germline V gene. The CDR3 reads CASSPRDRPRFTGYTF. CDR3 DNA sequence: TGTGCCAGCAGCCCGAGAGACAGACCAAGGTTTACCGGCTACACCTTC.

This clone was counted only a few times. The V and J genes are TRBV27 and TRBJ1-1, with D maybe TRBD1 (5 bases). V was trimmed by 8 bases and J by 4 bases, leaving 14 bases between them. Germline lookup yields CDR1 MNHEY and CDR2 SMNVEV (reference sequence). The CDR3 runs to 13 residues. As DNA, the CDR3 is TGTGCCAGCCATCAGGGCCTGTTCACTGAAGCTTTCTTT. Encoded protein: CASHQGLFTEAFF.

The chain links TRBV6-1 to TRBJ2-5; a weak D match, TRBD1 (5 bases). The DNA end favors TRBJ2-7, so the J call may be wrong. The CDR3 covers 13 residues. Germline lookup yields CDR1 MNHNS and CDR2 SASEGT. The CDR3 spells CASRPRVIYEQYF. The DNA of the CDR3 is TGTGCCAGCAGACCCAGGGTAATCTACGAGCAGTACTTC.

The rearrangement joins TRBV4-1 to TRBJ2-3, with 11 bases aligning to TRBD1. The length of the CDR3 is 15 residues. Trimming cost V 1 base and J 5 bases; bases outside gene matches: 2. Germline V gene lookup returns CDR1 MGHRA and CDR2 YSYEKL. The CDR3 DNA is TGCGCCAGCAGCCAAGGAGGGACAGGGGGAGATACGCAGTATTTT. Translation: CASSQGGTGGDTQYF.

This clone showed up just a few times. The genes are TRBV27 and TRBJ1-6, with D unresolved. CDR3 length equals 14 residues. V shed 7 bases and J shed 10 bases, with 17 bases lying between them. Germline V gives CDR1 MNHEY, CDR2 SMNVEV (reference sequence). In DNA, the CDR3 is TGTGCCAGCAAACCAGGAACCCCTTTGTCACCCCTCCACTTT. Protein: CASKPGTPLSPLHF.

V usage is TRBV5-4 and J usage is TRBJ2-2, with D possibly matching TRBD2 (6 bases). The CDR3 length is 16 residues. Germline V gene lookup returns CDR1 SGHNT and CDR2 YYREEE (reference sequence). The V end was cut by 2 bases, the J end by 2 bases, with 13 bases between. CDR3 bases: TGTGCCAGCAGCTTCGGGGCAGGGACTAACACCGGGGAGCTGTTTTTT. It encodes CASSFGAGTNTGELFF. Full variable domain (outside the CDR3, taken from reference TRBV5-4 and TRBJ2-2): ETGVTQSPTHLIKTRGQQVTLRCSSQSGHNTVSWYQQALGQGPQFIFQYYREEENGRGNFPPRFSGLQFPNYSSELNVNALELDDSALYLCASSFGAGTNTGELFFGEGSRLTVL.

The CDR3 spells CASSEWGVATSYEQYF. In nucleotides, the CDR3 is TGTGCCAGCAGTGAATGGGGGGTGGCGACCTCCTACGAGCAGTACTTC. This chain joins TRBV2 and TRBJ2-7; TRBD2 might be the D (6 bases). Trimming took 2 bases from V and 0 from J, leaving 14 bases between them. This CDR3 spans 16 amino acids. The germline V gene has CDR1 SNHLY and CDR2 FYNNEI. The full variable domain, in which reference TRBV2 and TRBJ2-7 provide the parts outside the CDR3, is EPEVTQTPSHQVTQMGQEVILRCVPISNHLYFYWYRQILGQKVEFLVSFYNNEISEKSEIFDDQFSVERPDGSNFTLKIRSTKLEDSAMYFCASSEWGVATSYEQYFGPGTRLTVT.

This chain connects TRBV7-9 to TRBJ2-1; TRBD1 matches 9 bases. Germline trimming cut 6 bases from V and 5 bases from J; bases unmatched to any gene: 8. The CDR3 length is 15 residues. CDR1 and CDR2 (germline): SEHNR, FQNEAQ (reference sequence). For the CDR3, the DNA is TGTGCCAGCAGTCTAACAGGGGGCGACAACAATGAGCAGTTCTTC. Translation gives CASSLTGGDNNEQFF.

This clone was detected a few times. This rearrangement joins TRBV4-2 to TRBJ2-1; 9 bases fit TRBD2. Germline CDR1 is LGHNA and CDR2 is YNFKEQ. V shed 0 bases and J 9 bases; nucleotides not matched to a gene: 9. The CDR3 is 16 residues long. This CDR3 reads CASSQELAGGRGEQFF. As DNA, the CDR3 is TGTGCCAGCAGCCAAGAACTCGCGGGGGGGCGGGGTGAGCAGTTCTTC.